This T cell receptor beta chain was sequenced during a study of human T cells and chemical hapten exposure. Overall study context: Diphenylcyclopropenone was applied weekly to patients' scalps across the roughly 24-week study. Broader study findings: Expanded TCRs formed significantly more large CDR3 similarity clusters than controls.

Described time point: patch test 2, 6 weeks after DPC sensitization. Treatment given: therapeutic diphenylcyclopropenone sensitization with weekly scalp DPC. MiXCR, applied by TCRdb to the RACE reads, yields one record per CDR3 protein. The sample lists 89,000 or so distinct CDR3 sequences, about 6.6% seen once, with 1.3% in the top ten. The sample holds many counts of this clonotype. Its cognate antigen is unknown. This clonotype was obtained from a woman aged 25-40 years with alopecia areata. Some clones in this sample may be carry-over from other donors' samples. The sample here was whole blood, taken in connection with sensitization to the hapten diphenylcyclopropenone (DPC).

The CDR3 DNA follows: TGTGCCTGGGTTGGATCGACCACTGAAGCTTTCTTT. Its translation is CAWVGSTTEAFF. The chain joins TRBV30 to TRBJ1-1; D ambiguous. Trimming shortened V by 5 bases and J by 4 bases, and 11 bases separated the two germline ends. This CDR3 has 12 residues. The germline CDR1 and CDR2 sequences are GTSNPN and SVGIG (reference sequence).